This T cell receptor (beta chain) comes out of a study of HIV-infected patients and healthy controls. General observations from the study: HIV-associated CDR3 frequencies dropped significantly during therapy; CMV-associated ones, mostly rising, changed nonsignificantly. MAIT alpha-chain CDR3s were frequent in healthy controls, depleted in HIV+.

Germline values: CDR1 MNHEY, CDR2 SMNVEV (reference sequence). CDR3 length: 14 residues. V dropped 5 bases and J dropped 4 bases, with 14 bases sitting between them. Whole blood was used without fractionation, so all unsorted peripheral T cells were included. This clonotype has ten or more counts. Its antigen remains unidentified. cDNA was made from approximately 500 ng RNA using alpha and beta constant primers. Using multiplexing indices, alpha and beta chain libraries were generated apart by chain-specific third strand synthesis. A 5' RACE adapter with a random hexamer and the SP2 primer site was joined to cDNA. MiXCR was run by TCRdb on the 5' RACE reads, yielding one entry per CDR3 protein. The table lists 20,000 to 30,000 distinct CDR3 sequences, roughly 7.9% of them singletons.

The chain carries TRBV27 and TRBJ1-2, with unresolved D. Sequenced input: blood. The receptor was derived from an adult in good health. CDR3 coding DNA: TGTGCCAGCAGTGCGGACGCGTTCGGCTATGGCTACACCTTC. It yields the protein CASSADAFGYGYTF.